This T cell receptor (beta chain) was found in a study of shared clonotypes between healthy human individuals. Study-level results: Among non-shared clonotypes, generation probabilities were lower than among those shared by all four donors.

To note about this clone: The antigen is not known.

CDR3 length equals 12 residues. Germline CDR1 and CDR2: SEHNR and FQNEAQ (reference sequence). The ends were cut back, 11 bases at V and 9 bases at J, with 17 bases in the middle. Only in-frame clones appear in the TCRdb table, and some are missing; sequencing was by immunoSEQ multiplex PCR. Altogether about 2 million clones are present, around 96% being singletons, with the ten largest covering about 1.1%. Terminally differentiated effector memory CD45RA+ cells were left out of the naive CD8 fraction, which was CD45RO-negative and positively selected for CCR7. The clonotype was recovered from a man aged 18 to 35 in good health. The chain is built from TRBV7-9 and TRBJ2-1; unclear D gene. Sequenced: naive CD8+ T cells sorted from blood. The CDR3 sequence: CAASESVREQFF. The CDR3, as DNA: TGTGCCGCCAGTGAGTCAGTACGTGAGCAGTTCTTC.